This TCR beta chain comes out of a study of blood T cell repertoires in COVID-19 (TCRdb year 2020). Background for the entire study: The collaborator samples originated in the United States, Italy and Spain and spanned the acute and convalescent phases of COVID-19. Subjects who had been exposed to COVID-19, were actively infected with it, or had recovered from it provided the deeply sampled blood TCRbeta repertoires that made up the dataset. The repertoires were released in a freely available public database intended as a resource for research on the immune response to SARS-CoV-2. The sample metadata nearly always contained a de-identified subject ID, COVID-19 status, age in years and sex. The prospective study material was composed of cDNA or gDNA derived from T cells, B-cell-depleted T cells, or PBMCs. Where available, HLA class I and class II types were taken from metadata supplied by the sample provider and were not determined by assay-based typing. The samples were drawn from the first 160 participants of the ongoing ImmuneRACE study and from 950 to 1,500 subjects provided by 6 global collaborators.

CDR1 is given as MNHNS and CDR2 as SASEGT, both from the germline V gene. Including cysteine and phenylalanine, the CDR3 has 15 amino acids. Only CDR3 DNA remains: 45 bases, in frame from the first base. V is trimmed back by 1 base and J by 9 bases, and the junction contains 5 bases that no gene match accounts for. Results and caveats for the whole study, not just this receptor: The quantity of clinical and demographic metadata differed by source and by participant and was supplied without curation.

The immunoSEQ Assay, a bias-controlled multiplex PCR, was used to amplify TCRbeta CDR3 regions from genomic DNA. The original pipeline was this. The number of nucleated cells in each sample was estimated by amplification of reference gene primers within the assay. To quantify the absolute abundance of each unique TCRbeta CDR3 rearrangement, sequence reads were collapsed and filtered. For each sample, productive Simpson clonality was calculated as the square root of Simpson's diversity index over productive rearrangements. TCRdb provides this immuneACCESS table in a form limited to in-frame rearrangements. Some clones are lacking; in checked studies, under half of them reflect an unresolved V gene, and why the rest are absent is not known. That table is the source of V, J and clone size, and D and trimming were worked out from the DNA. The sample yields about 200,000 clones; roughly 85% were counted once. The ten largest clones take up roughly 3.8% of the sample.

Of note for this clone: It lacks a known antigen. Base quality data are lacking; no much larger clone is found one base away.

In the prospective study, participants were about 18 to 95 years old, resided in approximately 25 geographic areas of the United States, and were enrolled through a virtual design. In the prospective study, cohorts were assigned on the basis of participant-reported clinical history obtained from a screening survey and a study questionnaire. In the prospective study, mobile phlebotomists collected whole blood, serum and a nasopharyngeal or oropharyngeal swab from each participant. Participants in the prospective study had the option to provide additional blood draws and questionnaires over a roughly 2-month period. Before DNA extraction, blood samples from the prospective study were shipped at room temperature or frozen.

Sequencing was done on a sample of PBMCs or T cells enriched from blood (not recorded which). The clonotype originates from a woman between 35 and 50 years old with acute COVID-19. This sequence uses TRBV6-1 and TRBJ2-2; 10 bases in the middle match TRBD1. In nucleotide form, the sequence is TGTGCCAGCAGTGAAGGGGGACAGGGGTCCCGGGAGCTGTTTTTT. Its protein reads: CASSEGGQGSRELFF.